Below, 9 T cell receptor beta chains from the same sample are listed, as sequenced in a study of regulatory T cells in long-lasting Graves disease listed by TCRdb under 2021. The meaning of the sample's time point label: persistent/refractory GD, antithyroid drugs over 5 years with positive TRAb. For both TCR sequencing and RNA sequencing, RNA was extracted from PBMCs in TRIzol. Libraries were prepared through multiplex PCR. The reads were generated on an Illumina HiSeq 4000. iRepertoire HTBI primers and Arm-PCR amplification of CDR3 regions were used to construct TCR beta libraries. Through fastp at Q25 and MiXCR, TCRdb rebuilt clones from the public reads, retaining in-frame beta chains. Every CDR3 protein is listed once, alongside the most common genes and DNA of its rows. Counted in this sample were some 420,000 distinct CDR3 sequences; approximately 22% of them appeared once. Around 13% of the sample belongs to the ten largest clones.

This specimen was peripheral blood mononuclear cells (PBMCs), taken when the disease was refractory, from a patient treated with antithyroid drugs. Every receptor here comes from a female donor with Graves disease.

This clonotype was seen a few times. V usage is TRBV19 and J usage is TRBJ1-1; 7 nucleotides line up with TRBD1. The V and J ends lost 1 base and 0 bases, in that order; junction bases with no gene match: 14. Germline-derived CDR1 and CDR2 are LNHDA and SQIVND (reference sequence). The CDR3 has 19 amino acids. The CDR3 reads CASSIGVWARGELNTEAFF. The CDR3 DNA sequence: TGTGCCAGTAGTATAGGGGTTTGGGCCAGGGGGGAATTGAACACTGAAGCTTTCTTT. Using reference TRBV19 and TRBJ1-1 for the parts outside the CDR3, the full variable domain is DGGITQSPKYLFRKEGQNVTLSCEQNLNHDAMYWYRQDPGQGLRLIYYSQIVNDFQKGDIAEGYSVSREKKESFPLTVTSAQKNPTAFYLCASSIGVWARGELNTEAFFGQGTRLTVV.

J is TRBJ2-1 and V is TRBV29-1, with a possible D match to TRBD1 (6 bases). Per the germline V gene, CDR1 is SQVTM and CDR2 is ANQGSEA. V dropped 8 bases and J dropped 6 bases, with 14 bases sitting between them. This CDR3 comprises 12 residues. The CDR3 coding sequence is TGCAGCTTATACAGGGATGGCAATGAGCAGTTCTTC. This encodes CSLYRDGNEQFF.

This clonotype was detected a few times. The conserved phenylalanine or tryptophan is not found at the CDR3 terminus, so this likely reflects a read error. In DNA form, the CDR3 reads TGTGCCAGCACCGAGGGAGCCGGGTCCTCCTACGAGCAGTACCTC. As protein: CASTEGAGSSYEQYL. The rearrangement uses TRBV7-9 and TRBJ2-7, with D maybe TRBD2 (5 bases). With 7 bases removed from V and 0 bases from J, the gap between germline ends came to 16 bases. CDR3 length equals 15 residues. CDR1 and CDR2 (germline): SEHNR, FQNEAQ (reference sequence).

V is TRBV19 and J is TRBJ1-5; no clear D gene. Germline V lookup: CDR1 LNHDA, CDR2 SQIVND (reference sequence). The CDR3 contains 13 residues. V dropped 4 bases and J dropped 5 bases, with 9 bases sitting between them. CDR3 in DNA: TGTGCCAGTAGTACGTTGAGCCATCAGCCCCAGCATTTT. This codes for CASSTLSHQPQHF.

This clonotype was observed a handful of times. The V and J genes are TRBV7-2 and TRBJ1-5; possible D gene TRBD1, 5 bases. In germline, CDR1 is SGHTA, CDR2 FQGNSA. V dropped 6 bases and J dropped 7 bases, with 16 bases sitting between them. The CDR3 totals 14 residues. The CDR3 region is CASSLQDERQPQHF. The DNA for the CDR3 is TGTGCCAGCAGTCTACAGGACGAAAGGCAGCCCCAGCATTTT. Full variable domain (missing parts from reference TRBV7-2 and TRBJ1-5): GAGVSQSPSNKVTEKGKDVELRCDPISGHTALYWYRQSLGQGLEFLIYFQGNSAPDKSGLPSDRFSAERTGGSVSTLTIQRTQQEDSAVYLCASSLQDERQPQHFGDGTRLSIL.

This clonotype was detected many times. The CDR3 region has the DNA TGTGCCAGCAGTCTTACAATGAACACTGAAGCTTTCTTT. The encoded protein is CASSLTMNTEAFF. V and J are TRBV7-2 and TRBJ1-1; D is undetermined. Germline V gene data show CDR1 as SGHTA and CDR2 as FQGNSA. V was cut by 6 bases and J by 0 bases, with 8 bases left in between. This CDR3 contains 13 residues.

V is TRBV3-1 and J is TRBJ1-2; D is uncertain. The CDR3 loop spans 14 amino acids. Germline V gene sequence: CDR1 LGHDT, CDR2 YNNKEL (reference sequence). Trimming removed 1 base at V and 7 bases at J, with 13 bases between. DNA for the CDR3: TGTGCCAGCAGCCAAGGGCCCGGCATGGGTGGCTACACCTTC. It specifies CASSQGPGMGGYTF.

The chain is built from TRBV2 and TRBJ1-4; 9 bases line up with TRBD1. The germline V gene has CDR1 SNHLY and CDR2 FYNNEI. The ends lost 9 bases at V and 3 bases at J; junction bases unmatched: 8. The CDR3 sequence is 15 residues long. CDR3 sequence reads: CARGDREYSNEKLFF. The CDR3 bases are TGTGCCAGAGGGGACAGGGAGTATTCTAATGAAAAACTGTTTTTT.

The gene calls are TRBV10-3 and TRBJ1-1, with D unclear. There are 13 residues in the CDR3. V dropped 0 bases and J dropped 5 bases, with 7 bases sitting between them. Germline V gene lookup returns CDR1 ENHRY and CDR2 SYGVKD. This CDR3 is CAISESVGTEAFF. CDR3 bases: TGTGCCATCAGTGAGTCAGTGGGAACTGAAGCTTTCTTT.